This T cell receptor (beta chain) came from a study of type 1 and type 2 diabetes patients. Study-wide background: Donors were type 1 diabetes, type 2 diabetes, or nondiabetic controls. Magnetic bead positive selection isolated CD4+ or CD8+ T cells from PBMCs.

About this clonotype itself: No antigen is known for it.

The PCR template was genomic DNA. A primer set of 30 forward and 13 reverse primers amplified the CDR3. TCRdb called the multiplex PCR reads again in MiXCR, with one record for every CDR3 protein. The sample shows some 250,000 distinct CDR3 sequences, roughly 50% of them seen only once. Study-wide points: Type 2 diabetes and control V and J usage correlated highly, about 0.97. In type 2 diabetes, highly-expanded CD4+ clones took a median about 3.9% of reads.

Trimming shortened V by 4 bases and J by 1 base, and 17 bases separated the two germline ends. The germline V gene has CDR1 LNHNV and CDR2 YYDKDF (reference sequence). This CDR3 comprises 16 residues. The chain uses TRBV15 and TRBJ2-7, with TRBD1 as a possible D gene (5 bases). The sequence was collected from a man younger than 35 with type 2 diabetes. The sample was peripheral blood mononuclear cells (PBMCs). The CDR3 coding sequence is TGTGCCACCAGCATGCAGGGTGGATTTCATTCCTACGAGCAGTACTTC. This sequence encodes CATSMQGGFHSYEQYF.